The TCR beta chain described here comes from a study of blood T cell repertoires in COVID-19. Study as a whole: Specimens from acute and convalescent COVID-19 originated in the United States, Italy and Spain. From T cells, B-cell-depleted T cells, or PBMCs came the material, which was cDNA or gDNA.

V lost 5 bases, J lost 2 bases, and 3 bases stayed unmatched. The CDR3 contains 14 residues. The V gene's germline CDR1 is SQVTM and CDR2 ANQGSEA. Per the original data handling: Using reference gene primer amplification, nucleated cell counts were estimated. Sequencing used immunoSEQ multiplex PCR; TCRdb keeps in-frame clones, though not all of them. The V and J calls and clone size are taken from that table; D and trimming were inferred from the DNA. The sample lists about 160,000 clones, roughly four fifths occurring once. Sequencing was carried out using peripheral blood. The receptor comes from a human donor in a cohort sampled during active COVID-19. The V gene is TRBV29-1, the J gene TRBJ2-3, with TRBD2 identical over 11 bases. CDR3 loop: CSVTSGSNTDTQYF. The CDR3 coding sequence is TGCAGCGTTACTAGCGGGAGTAACACAGATACGCAGTATTTT.